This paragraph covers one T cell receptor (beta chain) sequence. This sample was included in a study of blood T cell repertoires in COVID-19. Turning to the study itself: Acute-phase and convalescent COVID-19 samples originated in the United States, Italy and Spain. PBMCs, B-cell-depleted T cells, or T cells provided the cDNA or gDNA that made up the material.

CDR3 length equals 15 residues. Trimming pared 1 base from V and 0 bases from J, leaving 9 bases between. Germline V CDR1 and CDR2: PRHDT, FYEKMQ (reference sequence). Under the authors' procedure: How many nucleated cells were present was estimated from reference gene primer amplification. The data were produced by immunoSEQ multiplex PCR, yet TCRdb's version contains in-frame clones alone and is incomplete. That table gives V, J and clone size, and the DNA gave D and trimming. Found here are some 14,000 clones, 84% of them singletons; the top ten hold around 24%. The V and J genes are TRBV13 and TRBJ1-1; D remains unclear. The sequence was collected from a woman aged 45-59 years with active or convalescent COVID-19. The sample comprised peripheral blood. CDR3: CASSLASRMNTEAFF. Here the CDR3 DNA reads TGTGCCAGCAGCTTAGCATCCAGGATGAACACTGAAGCTTTCTTT.